A single sample is the source of the 3 T cell receptor beta chains below, sequenced in a study of beta chain features in type 1 diabetes. Reverse transcribing all isolated RNA meant expressed TCRB transcripts were sequenced. TCRdb's copy holds only in-frame clones and misses some; the assay was immunoSEQ multiplex PCR. This sample has about 900,000 clones; roughly 15% occur once, and the top ten carry about 0.02%. The specimen sequenced was naive CD4+ T cells from blood. These TCRs come from a woman aged 18-29 years in good health.

This clone has only a few counts. The V gene is TRBV9, the J gene TRBJ2-3; D may be TRBD1 (7 bases). Trimming removed 4 bases from V and 3 bases from J, with 18 bases in between. Germline V gene sequence: CDR1 SGDLS, CDR2 YYNGEE. There are 16 residues in the CDR3. Here the CDR3 reads CASSSRGGTVTDTQYF. In DNA, the CDR3 is TGTGCCAGCAGCTCCCGAGGGGGGACAGTTACAGATACGCAGTATTTT. Looking up the rest from reference TRBV9 and TRBJ2-3 gives the full variable domain: DSGVTQTPKHLITATGQRVTLRCSPRSGDLSVYWYQQSLDQGLQFLIQYYNGEERAKGNILERFSAQQFPDLHSELNLSSLELGDSALYFCASSSRGGTVTDTQYFGPGTRLTVL.

With regard to this clone: The same CDR3 also results from other DNA sequences found in this sample. The rearrangement uses TRBV28 and TRBJ2-1; 9 nucleotides line up with TRBD1. In germline, CDR1 is MDHEN, CDR2 SYDVKM. Trimming took 6 bases from V and 7 from J; bases not matched to a gene: 4. The CDR3 runs to 13 residues. The CDR3 coding sequence is TGTGCCAGCAGAGGACAGGGGAGGAATGAGCAGTTCTTC. Translated, it gives CASRGQGRNEQFF.

This chain uses TRBV28 with TRBJ1-4; D perhaps matches TRBD1 (5 bases). The V and J ends lost 5 bases and 7 bases respectively, with 20 bases between them. Germline V lookup: CDR1 MDHEN, CDR2 SYDVKM. The CDR3 has 16 amino acids. CDR3 DNA: TGTGCCAGCAGTACCCGCTATCCCACGGGGCGTGAAAAACTGTTTTTT. Translated, it gives CASSTRYPTGREKLFF. Supplemented by reference TRBV28 and TRBJ1-4, the full variable domain reads DVKVTQSSRYLVKRTGEKVFLECVQDMDHENMFWYRQDPGLGLRLIYFSYDVKMKEKGDIPEGYSVSREKKERFSLILESASTNQTSMYLCASSTRYPTGREKLFFGSGTQLSVL.